A selection of T cell receptor beta chains follows, all from one sample in a study of blood T cell repertoires in COVID-19. Assay used: immunoSEQ multiplex PCR; TCRdb lists only in-frame clones, some missing. The table lists about 190,000 clones, 85% to 90% of them singletons. The sequenced sample consisted of PBMCs or T cells enriched from blood (not recorded which). The receptors stem from a woman in her thirties or forties in a cohort exposed to, infected with or recovered from COVID-19 (not recorded which). Both conserved end residues are part of each CDR3. D genes are given only for firm matches. The size of a clone is reported for some rows only, either as once, few or many, or as a class for expanded clones.

j_gene | v_gene | abundance | d_gene | CDR3aa | CDR3nt
TRBJ2-3 | TRBV5-6 | - | TRBD2 | CASRSSGSSDTQYF | TGTGCCAGCAGGTCTAGCGGGAGTTCAGATACGCAGTATTTT
TRBJ2-7 | TRBV7-8 | - | TRBD2 | CASSLPPRERTSGYEQYF | TGTGCCAGCAGCTTACCTCCGAGGGAGCGCACTAGCGGCTACGAGCAGTACTTC
TRBJ2-3 | TRBV11-2 | - | TRBD1 | CASSFLPGTGRTDTQYF | TGTGCCAGCAGCTTTCTCCCCGGGACAGGCCGCACAGATACGCAGTATTTT
TRBJ1-2 | TRBV7-9 | - | - | CASRPTGTNYGYTF | TGTGCCAGCAGGCCTACAGGGACTAACTATGGCTACACCTTC
TRBJ2-7 | TRBV27 | - | - | CASSWGESYEQYF | TGTGCCAGCAGTTGGGGGGAGTCCTACGAGCAGTACTTC
TRBJ2-3 | TRBV27 | - | TRBD1 | CATKQGPNTDTQYF | TGTGCCACCAAACAGGGGCCTAACACAGATACGCAGTATTTT
TRBJ2-1 | TRBV7-8 | - | TRBD2 | CASSYSGTKFF | TGTGCCAGCAGTTATTCCGGGACTAAGTTCTTC
TRBJ2-7 | TRBV7-9 | - | - | CASSMTSGSDPYEQYF | TGTGCCAGCAGCATGACATCCGGTTCCGACCCCTACGAGCAGTACTTC
TRBJ2-7 | TRBV6-1 | - | - | CASSESRTATYEQYF | TGTGCCAGCAGTGAAAGTCGGACAGCCACCTACGAGCAGTACTTC
TRBJ1-2 | TRBV7-9 | - | - | CASSFFRTAHNYGYTF | TGTGCCAGCAGCTTTTTCAGGACAGCCCACAACTATGGCTACACCTTC
TRBJ2-7 | TRBV27 | few | TRBD1 | CASSMTGVYEQYF | TGTGCCAGCTCTATGACAGGGGTGTACGAGCAGTACTTC
TRBJ1-1 | TRBV11-2 | - | - | CASSLGPGVDTEAFF | TGTGCCAGCAGCTTAGGGCCGGGGGTCGACACTGAAGCTTTCTTT
TRBJ2-3 | TRBV7-2 | - | TRBD2 | CASSSFPKAGSAGDTQYF | TGTGCCAGCAGCTCCTTCCCTAAAGCGGGAAGTGCGGGAGATACGCAGTATTTT
TRBJ2-3 | TRBV6-5 | - | - | CASQAGSRPTQYF | TGTGCCAGCCAGGCAGGCTCCCGCCCTACGCAGTATTTT
TRBJ2-7 | TRBV12-5 | - | TRBD2 | CASGGGTSGRTFSYEQYF | TGTGCTAGTGGGGGGGGGACTAGCGGGAGGACCTTCTCCTACGAGCAGTACTTC
TRBJ1-2 | TRBV12-3/TRBV12-4 | - | - | CASSLRGSGYTF | TGTGCCAGCAGTTTACGGGGAAGTGGCTACACCTTC
TRBJ2-7 | TRBV27 | - | - | CASRLGSHEQYF | TGTGCCAGCAGACTAGGTTCCCACGAGCAGTACTTC
TRBJ1-2 | TRBV10-3 | once | TRBD1 | CAIGDRASGYTF | TGTGCCATCGGGGACAGGGCGTCTGGCTACACCTTC
TRBJ2-1 | TRBV18 | - | - | CASSPSDEQFF | TGTGCCAGCTCACCAAGCGATGAGCAGTTCTTC
TRBJ1-5 | TRBV6-2/TRBV6-3 | - | TRBD1 | CASSYRQGTGGYSNQPQHF | TGTGCCAGCAGTTACCGCCAGGGGACAGGGGGCTATAGCAATCAGCCCCAGCATTTT
TRBJ2-1 | TRBV6-4 | - | TRBD1 | CASSDSTGGNEQFF | TGTGCCAGCAGTGACTCGACAGGGGGCAATGAGCAGTTCTTC
TRBJ2-7 | TRBV6-5 | - | TRBD2 | CASSFLAGYSYEQYF | TGTGCCAGCAGTTTCCTAGCGGGATACTCCTACGAGCAGTACTTC
TRBJ1-2 | TRBV7-2 | - | TRBD1 | CASSDPGTDYGYTF | TGTGCCAGCAGCGACCCGGGGACAGACTATGGCTACACCTTC
TRBJ1-2 | TRBV29-1 | - | - | CSVGDRPQIGYTF | TGCAGCGTTGGAGACAGACCACAGATCGGCTACACCTTC
TRBJ1-4 | TRBV15 | - | - | CATRGTSTNEKLFF | TGTGCCACCAGGGGGACATCAACTAATGAAAAACTGTTTTTT
TRBJ1-6 | TRBV6-1 | - | - | CASSDRSHSPLHF | TGTGCCAGCAGTGACAGATCCCATTCACCCCTCCACTTT
TRBJ2-1 | TRBV5-5 | - | - | CASSWWGPYNEQFF | TGTGCCAGCAGCTGGTGGGGGCCCTACAATGAGCAGTTCTTC
TRBJ2-2 | TRBV11-2 | - | TRBD1 | CASSLGPGQGYTGELFF | TGTGCCAGCAGCTTAGGGCCGGGACAGGGGTACACCGGGGAGCTGTTTTTT
TRBJ1-2 | TRBV30 | - | TRBD1 | CAWIRDRPYGYTF | TGTGCCTGGATCCGGGACAGGCCATATGGCTACACCTTC
TRBJ1-1 | TRBV2 | - | - | CASSEVSTNTEAFF | TGTGCCAGCAGTGAAGTCTCCACTAACACTGAAGCTTTCTTT
TRBJ1-5 | TRBV6-5 | - | - | CASSQNSNQPQHF | TGTGCCAGCAGTCAGAATAGCAATCAGCCCCAGCATTTT
TRBJ2-3 | TRBV27 | - | - | CASSLEARASTDTQYF | TGTGCCAGCAGTTTAGAGGCCAGGGCGAGCACAGATACGCAGTATTTT
TRBJ1-1 | TRBV4-3 | - | - | CASSQQYQWGPEAFF | TGCGCCAGCAGCCAACAGTATCAGTGGGGCCCTGAAGCTTTCTTT
TRBJ2-3 | TRBV7-2 | - | TRBD1 | CASSLAGTGEDTQYF | TGTGCCAGCAGCTTAGCAGGGACAGGGGAGGATACGCAGTATTTT
TRBJ1-2 | TRBV15 | - | - | CATSRDLADGRGYTF | TGTGCCACCAGCAGAGATCTCGCGGACGGGAGAGGCTACACCTTC
TRBJ1-1 | TRBV2 | - | TRBD1 | CASSLSRDRGNTEAFF | TGTGCCAGCAGCCTATCCCGGGACAGGGGGAACACTGAAGCTTTCTTT
TRBJ2-7 | TRBV27 | - | - | CATTRAHSYEQYF | TGTGCCACCACGAGGGCCCACTCCTACGAGCAGTACTTC
TRBJ1-5 | TRBV6-2/TRBV6-3 | - | - | CASSYSGGINQPQHF | TGTGCCAGCAGTTACTCGGGGGGTATCAATCAGCCCCAGCATTTT
TRBJ2-2 | TRBV6-1 | - | TRBD1 | CASSENPGQGPGELFF | TGTGCCAGCAGCGAAAATCCGGGACAGGGGCCCGGGGAGCTGTTTTTT
TRBJ1-5 | TRBV2 | once | TRBD1 | CASSDFQGAHQPQHF | TGTGCCAGCAGCGATTTTCAGGGGGCTCATCAGCCCCAGCATTTT
TRBJ1-5 | TRBV19 | - | TRBD1 | CASSMTRRGLQPQHF | TGTGCCAGTAGTATGACCCGCAGGGGGCTTCAGCCCCAGCATTTT
TRBJ1-3 | TRBV19 | - | TRBD1 | CATRDRSLGGNTIYF | TGTGCCACCCGGGACAGGTCGTTGGGTGGAAACACCATATATTTT
TRBJ2-3 | TRBV6-2/TRBV6-3 | - | TRBD2 | CASSLAGGADTQYF | TGTGCCAGCAGCCTAGCGGGGGGAGCAGATACGCAGTATTTT
TRBJ2-1 | TRBV5-5 | - | - | CASSLSEYNEQFF | TGTGCCAGCAGCTTGTCGGAGTACAATGAGCAGTTCTTC
TRBJ2-1 | TRBV13 | once | TRBD2 | CASSSTSGGVVNEQFF | TGTGCCAGCAGCTCGACTAGCGGGGGTGTGGTCAATGAGCAGTTCTTC